Below are 27 T cell receptor beta chains sequenced from a single sample in a study of T cells in narcolepsy. The repertoire was sequenced with immunoSEQ multiplex PCR; TCRdb's copy has only in-frame clones and lacks some. The sample has approximately 30,000 clones; 86% are singletons. Source material: CD45RA- memory CD4+ T cells from PBMCs. All receptors derive from a human donor with narcolepsy.

Written as DNA, the CDR3 is TGTGCCAGCAGTGAATTGGGACAGGGGGACACTGAAGCTTTCTTT. Amino acids: CASSELGQGDTEAFF. V is TRBV25-1 and J is TRBJ1-1, with 11 positions matching TRBD1. The germline CDR1 and CDR2 sequences are MGHDK and SYGVNS. This CDR3 spans 15 amino acids. Trimming at V came to 1 base and at J to 3 bases, leaving 1 base not matched to a gene.

The chain has TRBV5-3 and TRBJ2-7; D possibly matches TRBD1 or TRBD2 (5 bases each). TRBV5-3 qualifies as an ORF whose function is uncertain. The ends were cut back, 2 bases at V and 2 bases at J, with 17 bases in the middle. This CDR3 comprises 16 residues. The chain's CDR3 is CARSFTGTENPYEQYV. The CDR3 nucleotides read TGTGCCAGAAGCTTTACCGGGACGGAAAACCCCTACGAGCAGTACGTC.

This chain connects TRBV7-6 to TRBJ1-3; tentative D call: TRBD1 (5 bases). Germline CDR1 SGHVS, CDR2 FNYEAQ. The V gene lost 5 bases and the J gene lost 0 bases, with 8 bases spanning the gap. The CDR3 length is 14 residues. CDR3 nucleotides: TGTGCCAGCAGCGGGGGGATCTCTGGAAACACCATATATTTT. Protein product: CASSGGISGNTIYF.

V gene TRBV6-4 combines with J gene TRBJ2-7; possible D gene TRBD1, 7 bases. Germline CDR1 and CDR2: MRHNA and SNTAGT. The CDR3 is 13 amino acids. V was trimmed by 8 bases and J by 4 bases, leaving 15 bases between them. The CDR3 nucleotides are TGTGCCAGCCGCAGGGGGGCTGCTTACGAGCAGTACGTC. Protein sequence: CASRRGAAYEQYV.

V usage is TRBV7-9 and J usage is TRBJ1-4, with TRBD1 matching over 11 bases. V was clipped by 1 base and J by 4 bases; unmatched bases: 5. CDR3 length: 17 amino acids. Germline values: CDR1 SEHNR, CDR2 FQNEAQ (reference sequence). The CDR3 bases are TGTGCCAGCAGCTTAGGGACAGGGGGCGTCTTTAATGAAAAACTGTTTTTT. Encoded protein: CASSLGTGGVFNEKLFF.

This rearrangement joins TRBV5-1 to TRBJ2-5, with 15 bases aligning to TRBD2. This CDR3 region has 14 residues. Germline V gene lookup returns CDR1 SGHRS and CDR2 YFSETQ. Trimming took 3 bases from V and 9 from J; bases not matched to a gene: 3. The CDR3 DNA reads TGCGCCAGCAGCTCCGGACTAGCGGGGGGGCCCCAGTACTTC. It encodes CASSSGLAGGPQYF.

This clone has a single count. The chain uses TRBV10-2 and TRBJ2-1, with TRBD2 identical over 11 bases. From germline, CDR1 is WSHSY and CDR2 SAAADI. The CDR3 is 16 residues long. The V and J ends lost 4 bases and 2 bases, in that order; junction bases with no gene match: 4. The DNA for the CDR3 is TGCGCCAGCAGTGGTCGTAGCGGGGGGGCCTACAATGAGCAGTTCTTC. Its translation is CASSGRSGGAYNEQFF.

The table lists this clone with a count of one. The rearrangement joins TRBV5-5 to TRBJ1-6; 9 nucleotides agree with TRBD1. The CDR3 contains 17 residues. V trimming: 5 bases; J trimming: 13 bases; junction bases outside the gene matches: 19. Germline assignment: CDR1 SGHKS and CDR2 YYEKEE (reference sequence). CDR3 sequence reads: CASRAGTGSGQIGPLHF. The CDR3, as DNA: TGTGCCAGCAGGGCCGGGACAGGGTCGGGGCAGATAGGCCCCCTCCACTTT.

In DNA form, the CDR3 reads TGTGCCAGCAGTTATCGGGGGTTTGGCTATGGCTACACCTTC. It codes for CASSYRGFGYGYTF. The V call is TRBV6-5, the J call TRBJ1-2; perhaps TRBD1 as D (5 bases). This CDR3 comprises 14 residues. Germline loops: CDR1 MNHEY, CDR2 SVGAGI. Trimming pared 3 bases from V and 4 bases from J, leaving 12 bases between.

The rearrangement uses TRBV9 and TRBJ2-3; 13 nucleotides agree with TRBD2. This CDR3 region has 16 residues. Germline CDR1 reads SGDLS; CDR2 reads YYNGEE. V lost 4 bases to trimming and J lost 2 bases; unmatched junction nucleotides: 4. The CDR3 is CASSHGLAGATDTQYF. CDR3 in DNA: TGTGCCAGCAGCCACGGACTAGCGGGGGCCACAGATACGCAGTATTTT.

The table lists this clone with a few counts. The chain has TRBV7-9 and TRBJ1-1, with D perhaps matching TRBD1 (5 bases). The CDR3 has 15 amino acids. The V end was cut by 3 bases, the J end by 5 bases, with 16 bases between. CDR1 and CDR2 from the germline V gene are SEHNR and FQNEAQ (reference sequence). CDR3 loop: CASSFLVGERTEAFF. In nucleotides, the CDR3 is TGTGCCAGCAGCTTTCTGGTAGGGGAGCGTACTGAAGCTTTCTTT.

This sequence joins TRBV2 and TRBJ1-5; 8 bases match TRBD1. Germline CDR1 is SNHLY and CDR2 is FYNNEI. Unmatched junction bases numbered 8, after V lost 4 bases and J lost 6 bases. CDR3 size: 15 residues. The CDR3 here is CASSAGQGGTQPQHF. CDR3 sequence (DNA): TGTGCCAGCAGTGCCGGACAGGGAGGCACTCAGCCCCAGCATTTT.

This clone has a single count. This rearrangement joins TRBV10-2 to TRBJ2-1; no definite D call. Trimming removed 7 bases from V and 0 bases from J, with 7 bases in between. Germline CDR1 is WSHSY and CDR2 is SAAADI. The CDR3 runs 13 residues. The CDR3 DNA sequence: TGCGCCAGCACGAGCAGCTCCTACAATGAGCAGTTCTTC. Translation gives CASTSSSYNEQFF.

The rearrangement uses TRBV2 and TRBJ1-6; D is unresolved. Trimming shortened V by 2 bases and J by 14 bases, and 13 bases separated the two germline ends. Germline CDR1 is SNHLY and CDR2 is FYNNEI. The CDR3 loop spans 13 amino acids. CDR3: CASSESVRGSLHF. The DNA of the CDR3 is TGTGCCAGCAGTGAATCGGTCAGAGGGTCCCTCCACTTT.

This clone was seen a few times. The CDR3 DNA reads TGTGCCAGCAGCTTAGCCAGGGGCGGTCAGCCCCAGCATTTT. Translated: CASSLARGGQPQHF. This chain joins TRBV7-2 and TRBJ1-5, with TRBD1 as a possible D gene (6 bases). CDR3 length: 14 amino acids. V dropped 0 bases and J dropped 6 bases, with 9 bases sitting between them. The germline gives CDR1 SGHTA, CDR2 FQGNSA.

This clone has only one observation. The CDR3: CASSLYRGLGELFF. Written as DNA, the CDR3 is TGTGCCAGCAGCTTATACAGGGGTTTAGGGGAGCTGTTTTTT. The J gene is TRBJ2-2, the V gene TRBV5-5; 7 nucleotides agree with TRBD1. CDR3 length: 14 residues. Germline CDR1 is SGHKS and CDR2 is YYEKEE (reference sequence). After removal of 2 bases from V and 8 bases from J, the junction contained 6 bases not matched to a gene.

The chain recombines TRBV19 with TRBJ1-5, with TRBD1 matching 10 bases. CDR3 length equals 16 residues. V shed 5 bases and J 4 bases; nucleotides not matched to a gene: 8. CDR1 is LNHDA and CDR2 is SQIVND in the germline V gene (reference sequence). CDR3 DNA sequence: TGTGCCAGTAGTCCCATGGCGGGACAGGGGAATCAGCCCCAGCATTTT. Protein sequence: CASSPMAGQGNQPQHF.

The chain recombines TRBV27 with TRBJ1-5; 8 nucleotides agree with TRBD1. The germline V gene has CDR1 MNHEY and CDR2 SMNVEV (reference sequence). The CDR3 is 14 residues long. Germline trimming cut 5 bases from V and 7 bases from J; bases unmatched to any gene: 7. The CDR3 is CASSVTGGEQPQHF. The CDR3 DNA is TGTGCCAGCAGTGTTACAGGGGGGGAGCAGCCCCAGCATTTT.

This clone was seen more than once but under ten times. This sequence joins TRBV2 and TRBJ2-2; D not resolved. V shed 2 bases and J shed 5 bases, with 9 bases lying between them. This CDR3 region has 14 residues. Germline loops: CDR1 SNHLY, CDR2 FYNNEI. The CDR3 DNA reads as TGTGCCAGCAGTGAACATGGCAGAACCGGGGAGCTGTTTTTT. It yields the protein CASSEHGRTGELFF.

The chain uses TRBV28 and TRBJ1-2; 10 bases are a match to TRBD1. V was pared by 6 bases and J by 2 bases, with 3 bases of the junction left unmatched. CDR1 and CDR2 (germline): MDHEN, SYDVKM. CDR3 length: 14 residues. CDR3 loop: CASRTGGANYGYTF. The CDR3 bases are TGTGCCAGCAGGACAGGGGGCGCGAACTATGGCTACACCTTC.

In this sample, this clone turned up a few times. V usage is TRBV7-2 and J usage is TRBJ2-3, with 12 positions matching TRBD2. Looked up from germline, CDR1 is SGHTA and CDR2 is FQGNSA. V lost 4 bases and J lost 3; bases outside the gene matches: 2. This CDR3 is built from 15 residues. DNA for the CDR3: TGTGCCAGCAGCTGGACTAGCGGGGCTACAGATACGCAGTATTTT. Translation gives CASSWTSGATDTQYF.

The chain has TRBV7-6 and TRBJ1-1; perhaps TRBD1 as D (6 bases). CDR1 is SGHVS and CDR2 is FNYEAQ in the germline V gene. The CDR3 has 17 residues. The ends were cut back, 7 bases at V and 0 bases at J, with 21 bases in the middle. This chain's CDR3 is CASTPSGGGGVNTEAFF. DNA for the CDR3: TGTGCCAGCACGCCAAGTGGGGGCGGGGGCGTGAACACTGAAGCTTTCTTT.

This clone appeared a single time. This chain joins TRBV4-1 and TRBJ2-5, with no clear D. Germline CDR1 is MGHRA and CDR2 is YSYEKL. The CDR3 runs 14 residues. The V gene lost 4 bases and the J gene lost 0 bases, with 9 bases spanning the gap. CDR3 protein: CASSLRVYQETQYF. CDR3 in DNA: TGCGCCAGCAGCCTCCGGGTCTACCAAGAGACCCAGTACTTC.

The chain carries TRBV11-2 and TRBJ1-1; TRBD1 matches at 9 bases. Losses at the gene ends were 5 bases for V and 5 bases for J; bases not matched to a gene: 6. CDR3 length equals 14 residues. Germline V gives CDR1 SGHAT, CDR2 FQNNGV. The CDR3: CASSPRDRETEAFF. DNA of the CDR3: TGTGCCAGCAGCCCCCGGGACAGGGAAACTGAAGCTTTCTTT.

This clone is deemed medium-sized (0.01 to 0.1%). The V call is TRBV19, the J call TRBJ1-5, with D perhaps matching TRBD1 (5 bases). V was clipped by 3 bases and J by 9 bases, with 15 bases between them. The germline V gene has CDR1 LNHDA and CDR2 SQIVND (reference sequence). CDR3 length equals 14 residues. CDR3 DNA sequence: TGTGCCAGTAGTATGGGGGGACGGTTTACGCCCCAGCATTTT. Protein sequence: CASSMGGRFTPQHF.

This rearrangement joins TRBV19 to TRBJ2-7; 10 positions agree with TRBD1. The germline V gene has CDR1 LNHDA and CDR2 SQIVND (reference sequence). The CDR3 runs to 16 residues. V shed 9 bases and J 4 bases; nucleotides not matched to a gene: 15. CDR3 in DNA: TGTGCCAGCACGCCGGGACAGGGGTCACCAGGGTACGAGCAGTACTTC. Amino acids: CASTPGQGSPGYEQYF.

The genes are TRBV28 and TRBJ1-2, with 8 bases lining up with TRBD1. J lost 4 bases, V lost 6 bases, and 10 bases had no gene match. The CDR3 is made up of 15 amino acids. The germline V gene encodes CDR1 MDHEN and CDR2 SYDVKM. In DNA, the CDR3 is TGTGCCAGCAGATCCGGAGGACAGGGACCCTATGGCTACACCTTC. Protein product: CASRSGGQGPYGYTF.